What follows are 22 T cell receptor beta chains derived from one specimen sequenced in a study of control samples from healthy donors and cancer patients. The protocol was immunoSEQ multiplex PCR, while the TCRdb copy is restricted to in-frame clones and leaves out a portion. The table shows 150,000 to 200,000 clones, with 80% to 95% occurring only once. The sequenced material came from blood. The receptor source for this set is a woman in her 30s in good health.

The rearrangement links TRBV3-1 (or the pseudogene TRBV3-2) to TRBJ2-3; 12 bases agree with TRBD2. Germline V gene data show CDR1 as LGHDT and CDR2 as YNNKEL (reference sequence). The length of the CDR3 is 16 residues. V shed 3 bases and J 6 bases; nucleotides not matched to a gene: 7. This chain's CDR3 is CASSHGLAGRRDTQYF. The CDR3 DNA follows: TGTGCCAGCAGCCATGGACTAGCGGGGAGGAGGGATACGCAGTATTTT.

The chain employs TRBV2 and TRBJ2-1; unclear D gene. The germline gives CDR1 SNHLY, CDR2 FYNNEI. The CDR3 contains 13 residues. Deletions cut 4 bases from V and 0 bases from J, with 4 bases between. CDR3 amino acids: CASSGPSYNEQFF. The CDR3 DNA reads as TGTGCCAGCAGTGGCCCCTCCTACAATGAGCAGTTCTTC.

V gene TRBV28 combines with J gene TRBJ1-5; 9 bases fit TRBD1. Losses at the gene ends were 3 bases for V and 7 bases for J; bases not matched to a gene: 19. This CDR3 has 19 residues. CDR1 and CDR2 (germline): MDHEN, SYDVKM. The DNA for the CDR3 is TGTGCCAGCAGTTTCGGGAAGGGAGGGGACAGGGTTCTATGGCAGCCCCAGCATTTT. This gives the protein CASSFGKGGDRVLWQPQHF.

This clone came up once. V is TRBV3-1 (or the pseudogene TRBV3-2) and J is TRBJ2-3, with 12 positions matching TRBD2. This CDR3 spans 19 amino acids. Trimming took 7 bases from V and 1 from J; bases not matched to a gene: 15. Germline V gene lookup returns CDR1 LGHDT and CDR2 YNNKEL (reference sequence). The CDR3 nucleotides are TGTGCCAGCACCCCTGGGAGACTAGCGGGAGTATGTTGCACAGATACGCAGTATTTT. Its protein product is CASTPGRLAGVCCTDTQYF.

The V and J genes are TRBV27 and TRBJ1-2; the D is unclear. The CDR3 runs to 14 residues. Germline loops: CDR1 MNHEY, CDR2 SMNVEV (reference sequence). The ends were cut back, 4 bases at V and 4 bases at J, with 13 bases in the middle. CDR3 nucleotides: TGTGCCAGCAGTTCCCCGGGGAGAGCCTATGGCTACACCTTC. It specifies CASSSPGRAYGYTF.

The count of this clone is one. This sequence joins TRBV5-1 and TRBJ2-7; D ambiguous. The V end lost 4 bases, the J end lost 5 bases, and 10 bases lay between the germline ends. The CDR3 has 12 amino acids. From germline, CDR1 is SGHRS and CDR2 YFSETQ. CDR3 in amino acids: CASSAPDHEQYF. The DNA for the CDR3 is TGCGCCAGCAGCGCCCCTGACCACGAGCAGTACTTC.

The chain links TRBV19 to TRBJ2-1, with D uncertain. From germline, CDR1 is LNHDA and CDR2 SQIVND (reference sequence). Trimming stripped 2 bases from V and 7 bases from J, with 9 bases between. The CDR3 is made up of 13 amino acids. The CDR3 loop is CASSIWAVNEQFF. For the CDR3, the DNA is TGTGCCAGTAGTATATGGGCAGTTAATGAGCAGTTCTTC.

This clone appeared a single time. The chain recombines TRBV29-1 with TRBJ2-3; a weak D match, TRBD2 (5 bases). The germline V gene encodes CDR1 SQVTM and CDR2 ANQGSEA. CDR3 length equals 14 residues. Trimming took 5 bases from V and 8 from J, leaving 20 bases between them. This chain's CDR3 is CSVRPGGTGPTQYF. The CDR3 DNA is TGCAGCGTTCGGCCAGGAGGCACCGGGCCTACGCAGTATTTT.

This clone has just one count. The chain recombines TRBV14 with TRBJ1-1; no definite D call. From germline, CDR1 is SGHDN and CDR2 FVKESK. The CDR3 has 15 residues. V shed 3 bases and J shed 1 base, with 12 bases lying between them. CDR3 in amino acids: CASSQTLSSNTEAFF. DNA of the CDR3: TGTGCCAGCAGCCAGACCCTTAGCTCGAACACTGAAGCTTTCTTT.

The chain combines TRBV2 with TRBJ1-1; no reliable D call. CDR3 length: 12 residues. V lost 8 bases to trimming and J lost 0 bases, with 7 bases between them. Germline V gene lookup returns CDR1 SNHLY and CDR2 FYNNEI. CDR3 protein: CASRMVNTEAFF. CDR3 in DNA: TGTGCCAGCCGGATGGTGAACACTGAAGCTTTCTTT.

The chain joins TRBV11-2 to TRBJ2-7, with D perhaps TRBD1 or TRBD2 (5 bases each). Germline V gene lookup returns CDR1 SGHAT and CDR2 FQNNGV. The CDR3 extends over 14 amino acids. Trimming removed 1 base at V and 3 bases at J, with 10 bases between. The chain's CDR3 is CASSLVGADYEQYF. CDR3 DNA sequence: TGTGCCAGCAGCTTAGTCGGGGCGGACTACGAGCAGTACTTC.

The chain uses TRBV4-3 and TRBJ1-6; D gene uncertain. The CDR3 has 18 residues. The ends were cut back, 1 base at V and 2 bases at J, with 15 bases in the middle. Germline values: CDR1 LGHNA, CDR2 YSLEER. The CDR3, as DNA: TGCGCCAGCAGCCAAGCTATGTTTTTAGCGGCCTATAATTCACCCCTCCACTTT. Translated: CASSQAMFLAAYNSPLHF.

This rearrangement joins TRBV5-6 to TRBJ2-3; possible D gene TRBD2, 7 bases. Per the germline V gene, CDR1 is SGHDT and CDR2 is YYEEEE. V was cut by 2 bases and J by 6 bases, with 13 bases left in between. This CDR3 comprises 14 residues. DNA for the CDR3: TGTGCCAGCAGCTTTCGGGGGGCTAGTGATACGCAGTATTTT. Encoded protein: CASSFRGASDTQYF.

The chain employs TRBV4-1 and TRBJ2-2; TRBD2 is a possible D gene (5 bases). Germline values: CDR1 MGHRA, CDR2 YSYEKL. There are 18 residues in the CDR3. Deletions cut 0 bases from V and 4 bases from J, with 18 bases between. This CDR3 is CASSQERTVARGTGELFF. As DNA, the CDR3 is TGCGCCAGCAGCCAAGAGAGGACGGTAGCTCGGGGCACCGGGGAGCTGTTTTTT.

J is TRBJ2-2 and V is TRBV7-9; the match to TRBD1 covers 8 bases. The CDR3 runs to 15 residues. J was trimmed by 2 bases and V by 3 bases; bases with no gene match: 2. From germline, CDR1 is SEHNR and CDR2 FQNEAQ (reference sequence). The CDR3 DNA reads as TGTGCCAGCAGCTTTACAGGGGGAAACACCGGGGAGCTGTTTTTT. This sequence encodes CASSFTGGNTGELFF.

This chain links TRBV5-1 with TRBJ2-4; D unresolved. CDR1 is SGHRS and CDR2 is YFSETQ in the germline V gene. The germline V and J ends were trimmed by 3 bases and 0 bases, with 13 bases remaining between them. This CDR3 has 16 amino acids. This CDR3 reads CASSSWSGGAKNIQYF. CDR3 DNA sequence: TGCGCCAGCAGCTCCTGGTCGGGCGGAGCCAAAAACATTCAGTACTTC.

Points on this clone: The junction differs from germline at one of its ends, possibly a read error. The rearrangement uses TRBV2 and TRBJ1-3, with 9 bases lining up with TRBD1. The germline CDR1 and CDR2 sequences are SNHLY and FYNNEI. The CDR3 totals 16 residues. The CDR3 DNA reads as TGTGCCAGCAGTGCCGACAGGGGGTCCTCTAGAAACACCATATATTTT. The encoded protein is CASSADRGSSRNTIYF.

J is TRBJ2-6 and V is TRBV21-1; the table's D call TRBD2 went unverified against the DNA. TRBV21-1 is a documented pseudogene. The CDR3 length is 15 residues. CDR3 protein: CASSQLNSGANVLTF. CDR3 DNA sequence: TGTGCCAGCAGCCAACTAAACTCTGGGGCCAACGTCCTGACTTTC.

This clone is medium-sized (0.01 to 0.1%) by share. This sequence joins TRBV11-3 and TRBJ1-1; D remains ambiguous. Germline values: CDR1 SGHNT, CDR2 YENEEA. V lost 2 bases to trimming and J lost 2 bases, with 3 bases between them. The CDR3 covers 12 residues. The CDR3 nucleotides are TGTGCCAGCAGCTTACGCAACACTGAAGCTTTCTTT. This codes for CASSLRNTEAFF.

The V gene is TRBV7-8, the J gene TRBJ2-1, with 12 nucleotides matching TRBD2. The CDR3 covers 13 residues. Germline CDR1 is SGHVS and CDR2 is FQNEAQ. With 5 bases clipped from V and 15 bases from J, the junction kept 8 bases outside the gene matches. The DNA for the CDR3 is TGTGCCAGCAGCCTCTCCCCACTAGCGGGAGGGTTCTTC. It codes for CASSLSPLAGGFF.

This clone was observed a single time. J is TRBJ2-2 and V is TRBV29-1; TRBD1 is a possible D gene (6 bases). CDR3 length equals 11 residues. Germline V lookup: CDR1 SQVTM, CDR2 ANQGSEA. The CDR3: CSGRGLGELFF. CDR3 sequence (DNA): TGCAGTGGCAGGGGTCTCGGGGAGCTGTTTTTT.

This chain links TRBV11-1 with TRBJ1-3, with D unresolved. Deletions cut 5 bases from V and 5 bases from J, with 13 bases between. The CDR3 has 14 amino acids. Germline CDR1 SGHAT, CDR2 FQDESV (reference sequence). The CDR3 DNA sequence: TGTGCCAGCAGCCCCTTGGAAGGAAGAAACACCATATATTTT. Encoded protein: CASSPLEGRNTIYF.